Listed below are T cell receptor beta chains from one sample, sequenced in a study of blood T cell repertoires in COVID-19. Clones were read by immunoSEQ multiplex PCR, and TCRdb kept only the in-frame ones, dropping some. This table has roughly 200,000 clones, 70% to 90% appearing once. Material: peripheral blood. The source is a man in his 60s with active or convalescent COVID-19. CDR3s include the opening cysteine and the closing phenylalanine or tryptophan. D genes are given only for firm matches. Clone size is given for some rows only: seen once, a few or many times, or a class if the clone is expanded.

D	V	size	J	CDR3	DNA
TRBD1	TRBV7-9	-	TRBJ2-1	CASSLGLPGQGDWNEQFF	TGTGCCAGCAGCTTAGGGCTCCCGGGACAGGGGGATTGGAATGAGCAGTTCTTC
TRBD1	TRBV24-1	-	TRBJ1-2	CATSDVTGYGYTF	TGTGCCACCAGTGATGTGACAGGGTATGGCTACACCTTC
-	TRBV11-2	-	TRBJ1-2	CASSLGPNYGYTF	TGTGCCAGCAGCTTAGGGCCAAACTATGGCTACACCTTC
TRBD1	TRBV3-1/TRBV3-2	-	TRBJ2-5	CASSQPTGGGETQYF	TGTGCCAGCAGCCAACCGACAGGGGGTGGGGAGACCCAGTACTTC
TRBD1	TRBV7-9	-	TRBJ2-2	CASSLGTGRNTGELFF	TGTGCCAGCAGCTTGGGGACAGGGAGGAACACCGGGGAGCTGTTTTTT
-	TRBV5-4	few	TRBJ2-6	CASTDRLDSSGANVLTF	TGTGCCAGCACCGACAGGTTAGATAGCTCTGGGGCCAACGTCCTGACTTTC
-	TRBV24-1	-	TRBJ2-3	CATSDPRLETDTQYF	TGTGCCACCAGTGACCCCCGACTAGAGACAGATACGCAGTATTTT
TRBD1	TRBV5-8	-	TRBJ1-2	CASSLVTGGFDYGYTF	TGTGCCAGCAGCTTGGTGACAGGGGGCTTCGACTATGGCTACACCTTC
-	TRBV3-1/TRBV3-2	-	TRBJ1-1	CASLGWGHTEAFF	TGTGCCAGCTTGGGGTGGGGGCACACTGAAGCTTTCTTT
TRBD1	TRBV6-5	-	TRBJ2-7	CASHQTGGNEQYF	TGTGCCAGCCACCAGACAGGGGGCAACGAGCAGTACTTC
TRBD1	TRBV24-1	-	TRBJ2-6	CATSDPTTGLGGANVLTF	TGTGCCACCAGTGACCCTACGACAGGGCTTGGCGGGGCCAACGTCCTGACTTTC
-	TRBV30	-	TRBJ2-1	CAWSPRLSYNEQFF	TGTGCCTGGAGTCCAAGACTCTCCTACAATGAGCAGTTCTTC
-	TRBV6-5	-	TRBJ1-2	CASRRGFGYTF	TGTGCCAGCAGGCGGGGCTTTGGCTACACCTTC
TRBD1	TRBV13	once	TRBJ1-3	CASSPAPGTGGNTIYF	TGTGCCAGCAGCCCCGCTCCTGGGACAGGCGGAAACACCATATATTTT
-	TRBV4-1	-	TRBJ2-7	CASSQDQDREQYF	TGCGCCAGCAGCCAAGATCAGGACAGAGAGCAGTACTTC
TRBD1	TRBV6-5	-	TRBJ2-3	CASNPTGGVADTQYF	TGTGCCAGCAATCCGACAGGGGGGGTAGCAGATACGCAGTATTTT
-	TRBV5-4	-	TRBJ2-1	CASSLAGRGDNEQFF	TGTGCCAGCAGCTTGGCGGGCAGGGGGGATAATGAGCAGTTCTTC
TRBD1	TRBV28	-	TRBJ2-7	CASSRQGMGYEQYF	TGTGCCAGCAGTCGACAGGGAATGGGCTACGAGCAGTACTTC
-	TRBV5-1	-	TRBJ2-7	CASSWGSRDNSEQYF	TGCGCCAGCAGCTGGGGCTCCCGGGACAACAGCGAGCAGTACTTC
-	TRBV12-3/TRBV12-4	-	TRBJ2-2	CASNRGMAGELFF	TGTGCCAGCAATAGGGGTATGGCCGGGGAGCTGTTTTTT
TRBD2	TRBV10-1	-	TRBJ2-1	CASSGASGGNEQFF	TGCGCCAGCAGTGGGGCTAGCGGGGGGAATGAGCAGTTCTTC